These T cell receptor beta chains were read from a single sample in a study of blood T cell repertoires in COVID-19. Generated by immunoSEQ multiplex PCR, the TCRdb table keeps only in-frame clones and is missing some. The table includes approximately 98,000 clones, approximately 82% detected once. Input material: peripheral blood. These receptors came from a man aged 60 to 75 with acute or convalescent COVID-19. The CDR3 runs from the conserved cysteine through the conserved F or W. The D gene is left open where the match is weak. Clone size is not always given. Where it is, it says once, few, many or a class for expanded clones.

j_call,d_call,v_call,cdr3_length,clone_size,cdr3_nt,cdr3_aa
TRBJ2-5,.,TRBV6-1,14,once,TGTGCCAGCAGTGAGGTGGGGGGACAAGAGACCCAGTACTTC,CASSEVGGQETQYF
TRBJ1-6,.,TRBV12-3/TRBV12-4,12,once,TGTGCCAGCAACGGGAATAATTCACCCCTCCACTTT,CASNGNNSPLHF
TRBJ2-5,.,TRBV12-3/TRBV12-4,12,once,TGTGCCAGCAGTTTAATCAGAGAGACCCAGTACTTC,CASSLIRETQYF
TRBJ2-2,TRBD1,TRBV18,16,once,TGTGCCAGCTCACTAGGACAGGGAACGAACACCGGGGAGCTGTTTTTT,CASSLGQGTNTGELFF
TRBJ1-1,TRBD1,TRBV5-1,16,.,TGCGCCAGCAGCTCGGGACAGAGCTTAATGAACACTGAAGCTTTCTTT,CASSSGQSLMNTEAFF
TRBJ2-3,.,TRBV12-3/TRBV12-4,13,.,TGTGCCAGCAGTTTTCATCTCGGGGATACGCAGTATTTT,CASSFHLGDTQYF
TRBJ1-1,TRBD1,TRBV19,14,.,TGTGCCAGTAGTTCGGGACAGATAAACACTGAAGCTTTCTTT,CASSSGQINTEAFF
TRBJ2-2,.,TRBV7-2,16,.,TGTGCCAGCAGCTCGGGACTGCCCTCGAACACCGGGGAGCTGTTTTTT,CASSSGLPSNTGELFF
TRBJ2-2,.,TRBV2,12,once,TGTGCCAGCAAAATGGGGAGCGGGGAGCTGTTTTTT,CASKMGSGELFF
TRBJ2-3,TRBD1,TRBV7-9,15,.,TGTGCCAGCAGCGTAAACAGGGGGGGCACAGATACGCAGTATTTT,CASSVNRGGTDTQYF
TRBJ2-5,.,TRBV18,15,.,TGTGCCAGCTCATCTCTACAGGGAGCTCAAGAGACCCAGTACTTC,CASSSLQGAQETQYF
TRBJ2-5,TRBD2,TRBV6-1,15,many,TGTGCCAGCAGTGAGAGCGGGATCTCTCGAGAGACCCAGTACTTC,CASSESGISRETQYF
TRBJ2-3,TRBD2,TRBV5-4,15,once,TGTGCCAGCAGCTTTGGGACTACCCGCACAGATACGCAGTATTTT,CASSFGTTRTDTQYF
TRBJ1-1,.,TRBV19,16,.,TGTGCCAGTAGACCTTGGTCGGACAGTGTGAACACTGAAGCTTTCTTT,CASRPWSDSVNTEAFF
TRBJ2-2,.,TRBV9,15,.,TGTGCCAGCAGCGTAGATAGCGCCCTCATCGGGGAGCTGTTTTTT,CASSVDSALIGELFF
TRBJ1-6,TRBD1,TRBV29-1,13,.,TGCAGCGCCGGGGTTGACAGGGATTCACCCCTCCACTTT,CSAGVDRDSPLHF
TRBJ1-2,TRBD1,TRBV6-5,14,.,TGTGCCAGCAGTTACTCGACAGGGGGCGCGGGCTACACCTTC,CASSYSTGGAGYTF
TRBJ2-2,TRBD1,TRBV5-1,15,.,TGCGCCAGCAGCTACGGACAGGGGGCAGGCGGGGAGCTGTTTTTT,CASSYGQGAGGELFF
TRBJ1-2,.,TRBV11-3,13,.,TGTGCCAGCAGCTTGACAGGCCCCGGTGGCTACACCTTC,CASSLTGPGGYTF
TRBJ2-1,.,TRBV3-1/TRBV3-2,15,.,TGTGCCAGCAGCCGACAGAGCAACTCCTACAATGAGCAGTTCTTC,CASSRQSNSYNEQFF
TRBJ2-1,.,TRBV27,16,.,TGTGCCAGCAGTTTATCGAGATCGAGCTCCTACAATGAGCAGTTCTTC,CASSLSRSSSYNEQFF
TRBJ2-1,TRBD2,TRBV29-1,15,many,TGCAGCGTTGTGGGACTAGCGGGGGACTACAATGAGCAGTTCTTC,CSVVGLAGDYNEQFF
TRBJ2-1,TRBD2,TRBV13,15,.,TGTGCCAGCAGTGAAGCGGGAGGGTCAAACAATGAGCAGTTCTTC,CASSEAGGSNNEQFF
TRBJ2-4,.,TRBV6-2/TRBV6-3,13,.,TGTGCCAGCAGTCCCGGCCCGAGGGACATTCAGTACTTC,CASSPGPRDIQYF
TRBJ1-2,.,TRBV5-1,15,.,TGCGCCAGCAGCTTAGGGGACACCTTAAGGGATGGCTACACCTTC,CASSLGDTLRDGYTF
TRBJ2-7,TRBD1,TRBV7-9,14,.,TGTGCCAGCAGCCTAGGACAGGCCGACTACGAGCAGTACTTC,CASSLGQADYEQYF
TRBJ2-1,.,TRBV28,15,.,TGTGCCAGCAGTTTGGAGGGTAGCTCCTACAATGAGCAGTTCTTC,CASSLEGSSYNEQFF
TRBJ1-5,.,TRBV5-1,15,.,TGCGCCAGCAGCTTGCAGGGGTATAGCAATCAGCCCCAGCATTTT,CASSLQGYSNQPQHF
TRBJ1-4,TRBD1,TRBV13,15,.,TGTGCCAGCAGCACCCGACAGGGAATGAATGAAAAACTGTTTTTT,CASSTRQGMNEKLFF
TRBJ2-1,TRBD1,TRBV5-4,13,.,TGTGCCAGCAGCCTATCGCCCGGGACAGGGAAGTTCTTC,CASSLSPGTGKFF
TRBJ2-3,.,TRBV20-1,14,.,TGCAGTGCTAGTGGAGCGGTTGACACAGATACGCAGTATTTT,CSASGAVDTDTQYF
TRBJ2-7,TRBD1,TRBV18,18,.,TGTGCCAGCTCCCCCGGTAAAGGAGACAGGGGGCGCCCTTTGGGGCAGTACTTC,CASSPGKGDRGRPLGQYF
TRBJ2-1,TRBD2,TRBV27,14,few,TGTGCCACCGCCAGACTAGCGGGAGAAAATGAGCAGTTCTTC,CATARLAGENEQFF
TRBJ1-1,.,TRBV15,15,.,TGTGCCACCAGCAGAGCCTATACAGAGAACACTGAAGCTTTCTTT,CATSRAYTENTEAFF
TRBJ2-1,TRBD2,TRBV10-3,18,once,TGTGCCATCAGGGTCCACTCCGAGACTAGCGTCCCTTACAATGAGCAGTTCTTC,CAIRVHSETSVPYNEQFF
TRBJ2-1,TRBD2,TRBV7-2,16,.,TGTGCCAGCAGCTTAGAAGGGACTAGGATCTACAATGAGCAGTTCTTC,CASSLEGTRIYNEQFF
TRBJ2-5,TRBD2,TRBV5-1,16,.,TGCGCCAGCAGCTTGGGTGGGACTAGCGGACAAGAGACCCAGTACTTC,CASSLGGTSGQETQYF
TRBJ1-1,.,TRBV21-1,15,.,TGTGCCAGCAGCCCATTGCAGGGCCTGGACACTGAAGCTTTCTTT,CASSPLQGLDTEAFF
TRBJ2-3,TRBD2,TRBV13,15,.,TGTGCCAGCAGCTTCGAGCGGGGGAGTACAGATACGCAGTATTTT,CASSFERGSTDTQYF
TRBJ2-7,TRBD1,TRBV12-3/TRBV12-4,13,.,TGTGCCAGCGGGCAGGGGGCGTCCTACGAGCAGTACTTC,CASGQGASYEQYF
TRBJ1-4,.,TRBV2,16,.,TGTGCCAGCCTTCGAGGCCTGGAGGTTGCTAATGAAAAACTGTTTTTT,CASLRGLEVANEKLFF